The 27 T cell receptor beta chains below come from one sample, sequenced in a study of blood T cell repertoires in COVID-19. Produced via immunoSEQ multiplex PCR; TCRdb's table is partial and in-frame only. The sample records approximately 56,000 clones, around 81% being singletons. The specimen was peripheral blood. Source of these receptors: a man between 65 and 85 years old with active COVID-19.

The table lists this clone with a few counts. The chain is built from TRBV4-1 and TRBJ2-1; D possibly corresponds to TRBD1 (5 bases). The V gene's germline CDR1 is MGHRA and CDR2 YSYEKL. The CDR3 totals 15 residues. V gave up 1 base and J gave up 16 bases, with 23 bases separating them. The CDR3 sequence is CASSQAIGPNPRGFF. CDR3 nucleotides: TGCGCCAGCAGCCAAGCTATAGGACCGAACCCTAGGGGATTCTTC.

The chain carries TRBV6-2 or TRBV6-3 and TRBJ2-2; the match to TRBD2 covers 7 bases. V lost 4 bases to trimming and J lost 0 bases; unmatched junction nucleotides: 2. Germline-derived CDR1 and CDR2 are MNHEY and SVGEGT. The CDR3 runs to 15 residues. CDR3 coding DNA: TGTGCCAGCAGTTCCGCGGGGGCGAACACCGGGGAGCTGTTTTTT. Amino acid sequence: CASSSAGANTGELFF.

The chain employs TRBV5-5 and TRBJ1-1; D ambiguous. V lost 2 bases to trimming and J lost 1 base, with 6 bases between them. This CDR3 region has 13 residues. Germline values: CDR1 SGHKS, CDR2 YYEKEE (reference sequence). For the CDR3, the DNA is TGTGCCAGCAGCTTACTAGAGAACACTGAAGCTTTCTTT. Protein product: CASSLLENTEAFF.

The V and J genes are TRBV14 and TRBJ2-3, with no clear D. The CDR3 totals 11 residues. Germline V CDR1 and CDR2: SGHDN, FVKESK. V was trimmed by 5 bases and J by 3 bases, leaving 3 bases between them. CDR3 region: CASSYTDTQYF. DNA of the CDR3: TGTGCCAGCAGCTATACAGATACGCAGTATTTT. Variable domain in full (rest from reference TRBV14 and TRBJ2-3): EAGVTQFPSHSVIEKGQTVTLRCDPISGHDNLYWYRRVMGKEIKFLLHFVKESKQDESGMPNNRFLAERTGGTYSTLKVQPAELEDSGVYFCASSYTDTQYFGPGTRLTVL.

CDR3 DNA sequence: TGTGCCATCAGTGAATCCAACAGGGCTGGAAACACCATATATTTT. Amino acid sequence: CAISESNRAGNTIYF. The V and J genes are TRBV10-3 and TRBJ1-3; possibly TRBD1 for D (6 bases). The germline V gene has CDR1 ENHRY and CDR2 SYGVKD. The CDR3 covers 15 residues. The germline V and J ends were trimmed by 3 bases and 2 bases, with 11 bases remaining between them.

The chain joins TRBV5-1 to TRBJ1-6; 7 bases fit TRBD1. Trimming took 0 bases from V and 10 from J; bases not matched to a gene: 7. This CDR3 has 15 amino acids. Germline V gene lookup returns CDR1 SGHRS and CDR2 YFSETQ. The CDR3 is CASSLADYRGSPLHF. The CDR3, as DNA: TGCGCCAGCAGCTTGGCGGACTACAGGGGCTCACCCCTCCACTTT. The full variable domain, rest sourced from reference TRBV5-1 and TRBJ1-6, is KAGVTQTPRYLIKTRGQQVTLSCSPISGHRSVSWYQQTPGQGLQFLFEYFSETQRNKGNFPGRFSGRQFSNSRSEMNVSTLELGDSALYLCASSLADYRGSPLHFGNGTRLTVT.

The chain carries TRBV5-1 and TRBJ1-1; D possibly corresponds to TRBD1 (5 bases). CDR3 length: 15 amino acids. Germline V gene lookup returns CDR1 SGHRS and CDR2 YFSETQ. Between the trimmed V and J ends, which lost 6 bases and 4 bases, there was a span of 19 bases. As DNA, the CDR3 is TGCGCCAGCACCCCCCAAGGTGGCAGGGCCACTGAAGCTTTCTTT. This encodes CASTPQGGRATEAFF.

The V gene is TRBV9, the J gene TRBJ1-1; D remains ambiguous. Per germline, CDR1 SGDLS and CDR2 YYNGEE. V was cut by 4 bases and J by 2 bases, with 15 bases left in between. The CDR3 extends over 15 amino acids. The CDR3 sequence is CASSPHGRGNTEAFF. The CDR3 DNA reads TGTGCCAGCAGCCCCCACGGGCGGGGTAACACTGAAGCTTTCTTT.

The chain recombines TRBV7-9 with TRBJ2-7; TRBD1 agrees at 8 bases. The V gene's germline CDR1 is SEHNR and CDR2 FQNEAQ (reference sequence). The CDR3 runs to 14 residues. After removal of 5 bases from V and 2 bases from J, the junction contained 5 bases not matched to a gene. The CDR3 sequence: CASSTWTGTYEQYF. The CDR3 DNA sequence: TGTGCCAGCAGCACCTGGACAGGGACCTACGAGCAGTACTTC.

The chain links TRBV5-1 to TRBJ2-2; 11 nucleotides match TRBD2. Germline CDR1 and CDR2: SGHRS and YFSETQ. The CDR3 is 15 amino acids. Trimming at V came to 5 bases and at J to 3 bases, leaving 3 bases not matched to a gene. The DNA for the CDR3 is TGCGCCAGCAGAACACTAGCGGGGGACACCGGGGAGCTGTTTTTT. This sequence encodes CASRTLAGDTGELFF.

The CDR3 sequence is CASGFTGGEQYF. The CDR3, as DNA: TGTGCTAGTGGTTTTACAGGGGGCGAGCAGTACTTC. This rearrangement joins TRBV12-5 to TRBJ2-7; 8 nucleotides align to TRBD1. The J segment lost 6 bases and the V segment lost 3 bases, leaving 1 base of the junction unmatched. The germline V gene has CDR1 LGHNT and CDR2 FRNRAP. CDR3 size: 12 residues. The full variable domain, completed using reference TRBV12-5 and TRBJ2-7, is DARVTQTPRHKVTEMGQEVTMRCQPILGHNTVFWYRQTMMQGLELLAYFRNRAPLDDSGMPKDRFSAEMPDATLATLKIQPSEPRDSAVYFCASGFTGGEQYFGPGTRLTVT.

CDR3 loop: CASSFSPGPDLMGQYF. Written as DNA, the CDR3 is TGTGCCAGCAGCTTCTCTCCGGGTCCGGATTTAATGGGGCAGTACTTC. The V call is TRBV5-6, the J call TRBJ2-7; no definite D call. Germline V CDR1 and CDR2: SGHDT, YYEEEE. The V gene lost 2 bases and the J gene lost 9 bases, with 24 bases spanning the gap. This CDR3 region has 16 residues.

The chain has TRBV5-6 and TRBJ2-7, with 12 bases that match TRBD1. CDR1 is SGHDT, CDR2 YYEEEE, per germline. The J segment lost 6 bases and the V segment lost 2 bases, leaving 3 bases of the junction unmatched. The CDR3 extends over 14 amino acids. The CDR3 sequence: CASSFRDRGLEQYF. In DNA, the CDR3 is TGTGCCAGCAGCTTTAGGGACAGGGGGCTCGAGCAGTACTTC.

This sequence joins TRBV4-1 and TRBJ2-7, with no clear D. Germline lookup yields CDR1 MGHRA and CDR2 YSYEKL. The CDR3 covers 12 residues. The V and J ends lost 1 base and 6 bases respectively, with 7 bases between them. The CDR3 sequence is CASSQVYGEQYF. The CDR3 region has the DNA TGCGCCAGCAGCCAAGTCTATGGCGAGCAGTACTTC.

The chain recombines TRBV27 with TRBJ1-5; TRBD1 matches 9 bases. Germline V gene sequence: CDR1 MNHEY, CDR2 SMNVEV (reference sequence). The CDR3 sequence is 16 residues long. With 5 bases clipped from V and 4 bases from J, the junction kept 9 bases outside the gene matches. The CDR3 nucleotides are TGTGCCAGCAGTCCACAGGGGGCAGGACGAAATCAGCCCCAGCATTTT. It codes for CASSPQGAGRNQPQHF.

The CDR3 loop is CASSPAGRNTEAFF. The CDR3 region has the DNA TGTGCCAGCTCACCAGCGGGGCGTAACACTGAAGCTTTCTTT. The rearrangement uses TRBV18 and TRBJ1-1; the D gene is possibly TRBD1 (5 bases). This CDR3 comprises 14 residues. Per the germline V gene, CDR1 is KGHSH and CDR2 is LQKENI. V was shortened by 2 bases and J by 2 bases, with 9 bases between the two germline ends.

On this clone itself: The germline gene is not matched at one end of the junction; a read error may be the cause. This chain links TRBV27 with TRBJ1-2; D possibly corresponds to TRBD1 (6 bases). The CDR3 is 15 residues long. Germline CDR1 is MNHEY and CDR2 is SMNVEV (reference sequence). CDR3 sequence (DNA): TGTGCCAGCAGTATATCGGACAGAGGTTCCTATGGCTACACCTTC. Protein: CASSISDRGSYGYTF.

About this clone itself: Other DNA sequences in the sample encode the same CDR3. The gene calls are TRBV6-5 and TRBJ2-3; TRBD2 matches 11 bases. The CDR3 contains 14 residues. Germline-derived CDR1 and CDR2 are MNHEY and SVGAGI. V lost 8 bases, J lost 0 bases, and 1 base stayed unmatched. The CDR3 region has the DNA TGTGCCAGCCGACTAGCGGGGAGCACAGATACGCAGTATTTT. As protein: CASRLAGSTDTQYF.

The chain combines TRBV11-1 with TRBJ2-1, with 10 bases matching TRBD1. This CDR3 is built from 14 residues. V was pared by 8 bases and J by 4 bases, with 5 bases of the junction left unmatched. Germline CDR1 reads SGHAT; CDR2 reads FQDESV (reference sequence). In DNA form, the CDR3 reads TGTGCCAGCCGGGACAGGGGCTCATACAATGAGCAGTTCTTC. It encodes CASRDRGSYNEQFF. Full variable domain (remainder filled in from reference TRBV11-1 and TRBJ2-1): EAEVAQSPRYKITEKSQAVAFWCDPISGHATLYWYRQILGQGPELLVQFQDESVVDDSQLPKDRFSAERLKGVDSTLKIQPAELGDSAMYLCASRDRGSYNEQFFGPGTRLTVL.

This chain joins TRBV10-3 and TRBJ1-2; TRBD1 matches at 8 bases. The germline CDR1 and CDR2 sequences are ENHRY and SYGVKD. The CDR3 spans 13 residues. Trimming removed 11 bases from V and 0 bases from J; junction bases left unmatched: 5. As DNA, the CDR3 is TGTGCCGTAGACAGGGGATCTAACTATGGCTACACCTTC. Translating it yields CAVDRGSNYGYTF.

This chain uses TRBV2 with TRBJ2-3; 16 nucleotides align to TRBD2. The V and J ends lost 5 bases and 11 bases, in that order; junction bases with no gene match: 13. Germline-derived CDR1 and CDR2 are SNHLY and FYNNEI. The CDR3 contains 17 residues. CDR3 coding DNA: TGTGCCAGCAGTCTCCTCGAGCCGGGACTAGCGGGGGGGCTGCAGTATTTT. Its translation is CASSLLEPGLAGGLQYF.

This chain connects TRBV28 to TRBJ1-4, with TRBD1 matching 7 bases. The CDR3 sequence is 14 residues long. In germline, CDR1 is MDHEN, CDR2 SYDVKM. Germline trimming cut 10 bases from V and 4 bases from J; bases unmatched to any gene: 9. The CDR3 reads CATRTGADNEKLFF. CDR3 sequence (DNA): TGTGCCACCAGAACAGGGGCGGATAATGAAAAACTGTTTTTT.

CDR3 DNA sequence: TGTGCCTGGAGTGGCAGGTGGGTTAGCAATCAGCCCCAGCATTTT. It yields the protein CAWSGRWVSNQPQHF. The V gene is TRBV30, the J gene TRBJ1-5, with no clear D. Trimming cost V 1 base and J 0 bases, with 10 bases left between them. This CDR3 comprises 15 residues. CDR1 and CDR2 (germline): GTSNPN, SVGIG (reference sequence).

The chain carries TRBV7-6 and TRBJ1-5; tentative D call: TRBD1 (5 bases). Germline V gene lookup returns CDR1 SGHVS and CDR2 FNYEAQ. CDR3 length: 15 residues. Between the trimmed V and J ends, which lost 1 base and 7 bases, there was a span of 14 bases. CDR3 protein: CASSLGGDPSQPQHF. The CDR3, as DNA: TGTGCCAGCAGCTTAGGGGGGGACCCTTCCCAGCCCCAGCATTTT. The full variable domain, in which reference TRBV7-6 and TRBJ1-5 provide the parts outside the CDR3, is GAGVSQSPRYKVTKRGQDVALRCDPISGHVSLYWYRQALGQGPEFLTYFNYEAQQDKSGLPNDRFSAERPEGSISTLTIQRTEQRDSAMYRCASSLGGDPSQPQHFGDGTRLSIL.

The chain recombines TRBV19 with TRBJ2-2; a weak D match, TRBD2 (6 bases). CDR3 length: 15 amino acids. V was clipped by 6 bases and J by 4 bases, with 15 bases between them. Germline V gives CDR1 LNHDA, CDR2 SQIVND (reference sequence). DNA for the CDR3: TGTGCCAGTAGCCCGGGGGATTGGGTCACCGGGGAGCTGTTTTTT. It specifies CASSPGDWVTGELFF.

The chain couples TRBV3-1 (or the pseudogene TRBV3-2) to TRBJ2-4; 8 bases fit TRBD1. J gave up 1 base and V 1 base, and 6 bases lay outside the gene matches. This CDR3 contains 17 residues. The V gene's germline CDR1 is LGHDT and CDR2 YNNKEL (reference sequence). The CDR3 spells CASSQGRGLAAKNIQYF. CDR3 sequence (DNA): TGTGCCAGCAGCCAAGGCAGGGGGCTTGCGGCCAAAAACATTCAGTACTTC.

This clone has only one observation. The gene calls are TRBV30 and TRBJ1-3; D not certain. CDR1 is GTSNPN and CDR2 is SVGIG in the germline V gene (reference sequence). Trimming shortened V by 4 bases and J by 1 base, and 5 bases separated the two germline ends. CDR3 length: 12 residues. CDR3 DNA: TGTGCCTGGACAGGTTCTGGAAACACCATATATTTT. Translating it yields CAWTGSGNTIYF.